This T cell receptor beta chain appears in the sequencing data of a study of blood T cells in healthy people across ages. Study at large: Template-switching capture recovered about one barcoded beta molecule per two T cells.

Study results and limitations: The unknown donor CMV status may have confounded expanded clonotype changes. Since the PBMCs were unsorted, naive and antigen-experienced cells could not be conclusively compared.

Concerning this clonotype: No antigen is known for it. Compared with germline, one end of the junction differs, possibly owing to a read error.

A J-beta primer mix and a sample-barcoded 5' primer were used in a second PCR of roughly 7 to 12 cycles. Samples each returned at least 3 million CDR3-containing paired-end reads. Via MiXCR, TCRdb re-called the 5' RACE reads, giving one row per CDR3 protein. The sample records roughly 500,000 distinct CDR3 sequences, roughly 28% being singletons. This CDR3 contains 12 residues. Germline V CDR1 and CDR2: SGHTA, FQGNSA. V usage is TRBV7-2 and J usage is TRBJ2-3; the D is unclear. The sample consisted of blood. This sequence originates from a woman between 70 and 85 years old in good health. In DNA, the CDR3 is TGTGCCAGCAGCCTCTACACAGATGCGCAGTATTTT. This sequence encodes CASSLYTDAQYF. Full variable domain (remainder filled in from reference TRBV7-2 and TRBJ2-3): GAGVSQSPSNKVTEKGKDVELRCDPISGHTALYWYRQSLGQGLEFLIYFQGNSAPDKSGLPSDRFSAERTGGSVSTLTIQRTQQEDSAVYLCASSLYTDAQYFGPGTRLTVL.